The 14 T cell receptor beta chains listed next were all sequenced from one sample in a study of T cell repertoires in aging, cancer and after chemotherapy. Multiplex touch-down PCR with TRB-A/B primers amplified rearranged V-D-J TRB sequences. MiXCR, run by TCRdb on the multiplex PCR reads, gives a single entry per CDR3 protein. The table lists about 3,200 distinct CDR3 sequences, about a fifth of them singletons. Amplification of TCR beta used genomic DNA extracted from peripheral blood. Sequencing input: blood. Receptors originate from a human donor with a blood cancer.

This chain joins TRBV6-6 and TRBJ2-7, with 13 bases that match TRBD2. The V gene's germline CDR1 is MNHNY and CDR2 SVGAGI (reference sequence). This CDR3 has 15 residues. V gave up 2 bases and J gave up 10 bases; unmatched junction bases: 8. The CDR3 DNA follows: TGTGCCAGCAGTTACGACGGACTAGCGGGAGTTCCTCAGTACTTC. Translating it yields CASSYDGLAGVPQYF.

The chain is built from TRBV7-2 and TRBJ2-1; 7 positions agree with TRBD2. In germline, CDR1 is SGHTA, CDR2 FQGNSA. The CDR3 runs 15 residues. V shed 5 bases and J 4 bases; nucleotides not matched to a gene: 8. The CDR3 reads CASSRASGNYNEQFF. CDR3 DNA sequence: TGTGCCAGCAGCCGAGCTAGCGGCAATTACAATGAGCAGTTCTTC. The full variable domain, with the rest looked up from reference TRBV7-2 and TRBJ2-1, is GAGVSQSPSNKVTEKGKDVELRCDPISGHTALYWYRQSLGQGLEFLIYFQGNSAPDKSGLPSDRFSAERTGGSVSTLTIQRTQQEDSAVYLCASSRASGNYNEQFFGPGTRLTVL.

This clonotype is deemed medium-sized (0.01 to 0.1%). This chain joins TRBV18 and TRBJ2-1; a possible D gene is TRBD1 (5 bases). V shed 3 bases and J shed 7 bases, with 13 bases lying between them. This CDR3 has 14 amino acids. Germline lookup yields CDR1 KGHSH and CDR2 LQKENI. The CDR3 here is CASSPTGRGNEQFF. The DNA for the CDR3 is TGTGCCAGCTCACCTACAGGCCGTGGTAATGAGCAGTTCTTC.

The chain carries TRBV25-1 and TRBJ2-3; 13 nucleotides match TRBD2. J was trimmed by 5 bases and V by 4 bases; bases with no gene match: 9. This CDR3 region has 17 residues. Per germline, CDR1 MGHDK and CDR2 SYGVNS. In DNA, the CDR3 is TGTGCCAGCAGTGCATCCGGGACTAGCGGGATGAAAGATACGCAGTATTTT. Translation: CASSASGTSGMKDTQYF.

By proportion, this clonotype is medium-sized (0.01 to 0.1%). This rearrangement joins TRBV11-3 to TRBJ2-5; 8 bases fit TRBD1. The length of the CDR3 is 15 residues. CDR1 SGHNT and CDR2 YENEEA come from the germline V gene. The trim removed 0 bases at V and 5 bases at J, leaving 5 bases unmatched. The CDR3 reads CASSLDWDRRETQYF. In DNA, the CDR3 is TGTGCCAGCAGCTTAGATTGGGACAGGAGGGAGACCCAGTACTTC.

In the case of this clonotype: A much larger clone differs by one base, so this may be a read error. The chain joins TRBV6-5 to TRBJ2-7, with TRBD1 matching 8 bases. Germline assignment: CDR1 MNHEY and CDR2 SVGAGI. This CDR3 contains 15 residues. The DNA for the CDR3 is TGTGCCAGCACTGATGGACAGGGTGGGCTCTACAAGCAGTACTTC. Protein sequence: CASTDGQGGLYKQYF.

The table lists this clonotype with a few counts. The V and J genes are TRBV20-1 and TRBJ2-7; TRBD1 might be the D (6 bases). The CDR3 consists of 14 residues. From germline, CDR1 is DFQATT and CDR2 SNEGSKA (reference sequence). The germline V and J ends were trimmed by 5 bases and 3 bases, with 17 bases remaining between them. CDR3 DNA sequence: TGCAGTGCTCAGACAGGCAGGGCTGGCTACGAGCAGTACTTC. Encoded protein: CSAQTGRAGYEQYF.

The chain links TRBV20-1 to TRBJ1-1, with D possibly matching TRBD1 (5 bases). With 4 bases removed from V and 1 base from J, the gap between germline ends came to 16 bases. The germline gives CDR1 DFQATT, CDR2 SNEGSKA (reference sequence). CDR3 length: 15 amino acids. CDR3 in DNA: TGCAGTGCTACCCCTATTGCAGGGTGGAACACTGAAGCTTTCTTT. Amino acid sequence: CSATPIAGWNTEAFF.

This clonotype is termed medium-sized. The rearrangement uses TRBV11-2 and TRBJ2-1, with D unclear. V was shortened by 6 bases and J by 4 bases, with 16 bases between the two germline ends. The CDR3 has 15 amino acids. Germline CDR1 reads SGHAT; CDR2 reads FQNNGV. CDR3 sequence (DNA): TGTGCCAGCAGTCAAGTTAGTAATCCATACAATGAGCAGTTCTTC. Protein product: CASSQVSNPYNEQFF.

By share, this clonotype counts as medium-sized (0.01 to 0.1%). The chain recombines TRBV6-6 with TRBJ1-4; D possibly corresponds to TRBD1 (5 bases). Trimming stripped 6 bases from V and 12 bases from J, with 14 bases between. Germline V lookup: CDR1 MNHNY, CDR2 SVGAGI (reference sequence). The CDR3 is 12 amino acids. The CDR3, as DNA: TGTGCCAGCAGAGAACAGGAAAGTGAACTGTTTTTT. As protein: CASREQESELFF.

This clonotype is labeled as medium-sized. This chain connects TRBV5-6 to TRBJ1-5; D gene uncertain. CDR3 length: 14 amino acids. Per germline, CDR1 SGHDT and CDR2 YYEEEE. V was shortened by 3 bases and J by 5 bases, with 12 bases between the two germline ends. The CDR3 DNA reads as TGTGCCAGCAGCTCGCTGGGAACCGATCAGCCCCAGCATTTT. As protein: CASSSLGTDQPQHF.

This clonotype is medium-sized within its sample. This chain connects TRBV19 to TRBJ1-4; D gene ambiguous. Trimming cost V 3 bases and J 4 bases, with 9 bases left between them. The CDR3 is made up of 14 amino acids. Per the germline V gene, CDR1 is LNHDA and CDR2 is SQIVND (reference sequence). CDR3 coding DNA: TGTGCCAGTAGTATTCACAGAGGTAATGAAAAACTGTTTTTT. Translation gives CASSIHRGNEKLFF.

The chain employs TRBV7-9 and TRBJ1-6; D is unresolved. Germline assignment: CDR1 SEHNR and CDR2 FQNEAQ (reference sequence). Trimming removed 6 bases at V and 6 bases at J, with 6 bases between. This CDR3 is built from 12 residues. CDR3 protein: CASREGNSPLHF. DNA for the CDR3: TGTGCCAGCAGGGAAGGTAATTCACCCCTCCACTTT.

A few counts support this clonotype. V and J are TRBV18 and TRBJ1-1; TRBD1 is a possible D gene (5 bases). Germline loops: CDR1 KGHSH, CDR2 LQKENI. This CDR3 has 14 residues. V lost 1 base, J lost 4 bases, and 10 bases lay in between. CDR3 amino acids: CASSPLSQGTEAFF. In nucleotides, the CDR3 is TGTGCCAGCTCACCACTATCCCAGGGCACTGAAGCTTTCTTT.